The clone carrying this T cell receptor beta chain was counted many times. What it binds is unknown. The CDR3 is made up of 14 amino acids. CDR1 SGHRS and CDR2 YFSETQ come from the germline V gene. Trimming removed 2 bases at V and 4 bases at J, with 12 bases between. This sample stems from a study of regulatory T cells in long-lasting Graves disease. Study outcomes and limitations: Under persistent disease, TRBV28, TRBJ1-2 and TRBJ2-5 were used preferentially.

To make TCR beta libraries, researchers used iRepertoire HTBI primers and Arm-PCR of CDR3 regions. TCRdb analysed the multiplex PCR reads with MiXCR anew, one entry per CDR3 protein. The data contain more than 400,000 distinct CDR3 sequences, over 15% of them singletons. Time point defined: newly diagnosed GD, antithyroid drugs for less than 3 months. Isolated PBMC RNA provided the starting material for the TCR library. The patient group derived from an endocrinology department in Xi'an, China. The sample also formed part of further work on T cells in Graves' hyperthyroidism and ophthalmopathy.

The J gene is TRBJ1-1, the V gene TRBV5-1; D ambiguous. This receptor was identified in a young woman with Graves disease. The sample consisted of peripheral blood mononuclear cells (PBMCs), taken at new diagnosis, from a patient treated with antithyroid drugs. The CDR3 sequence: CASSFDLEFTEAFF. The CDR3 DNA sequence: TGCGCCAGCAGCTTCGACTTGGAGTTCACTGAAGCTTTCTTT. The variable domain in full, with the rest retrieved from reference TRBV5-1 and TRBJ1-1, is KAGVTQTPRYLIKTRGQQVTLSCSPISGHRSVSWYQQTPGQGLQFLFEYFSETQRNKGNFPGRFSGRQFSNSRSEMNVSTLELGDSALYLCASSFDLEFTEAFFGQGTRLTVV.